A selection of T cell receptor beta chains follows, all from one sample in a study of blood T cell repertoires in COVID-19. Produced via immunoSEQ multiplex PCR; TCRdb's table is partial and in-frame only. The sample includes approximately 40,000 clones, roughly 81% of them seen just once. Sequencing input: peripheral blood. Receptors were obtained from a human donor in a cohort sampled during active COVID-19. Each CDR3 is given with its conserved first and last residue. A D gene is named only where the DNA matches it firmly. The size entry is marked missing in some rows and otherwise reads once, few, many or a size class.

- - TRBJ1-6 TRBV10-3 TGTGCCATCAGTGAAGCATCGGGACACACATATAATTCACCCCTCCACTTT CAISEASGHTYNSPLHF
few - TRBJ2-5 TRBV19 TGTGCCAGTAGTATATCGACTAGTAAACGGGAGACCCAGTACTTC CASSISTSKRETQYF
- - TRBJ1-3 TRBV10-3 TGTGCCATCAGTGACCATACAGGGCCCTCTGGAAACACCATATATTTT CAISDHTGPSGNTIYF
- - TRBJ1-1 TRBV7-8 TGTGCCAGCAGCACCTCCGGGTCGAACACTGAAGCTTTCTTT CASSTSGSNTEAFF
- TRBD1 TRBJ2-5 TRBV2 TGTGCCAGCAGTGGGACAGGGAGAGAGACCCAGTACTTC CASSGTGRETQYF
- TRBD2 TRBJ2-7 TRBV4-1 TGCGCCAGCAGCCAAGATCAGCGGGGGGCCTACGAGCAGTACTTC CASSQDQRGAYEQYF
- - TRBJ1-4 TRBV7-2 TGTGCCAGCAGCTCCTACAGGGCCGTGGGTGAAAAACTGTTTTTT CASSSYRAVGEKLFF
- TRBD1 TRBJ1-1 TRBV2 TGTGCCAGCAGCAAAGGGACAGGTCGCGCTGAAGCTTTCTTT CASSKGTGRAEAFF
- TRBD1 TRBJ2-2 TRBV3-1/TRBV3-2 TGTGCCAGCAGCCAACTGGGGGACAGGCGACCCGGGGAGCTGTTTTTT CASSQLGDRRPGELFF
once - TRBJ2-7 TRBV3-1/TRBV3-2 TGTGCCAGCAGCCAAGTGGCGGCGGACAGCTCCTACGAGCAGTACTTC CASSQVAADSSYEQYF
- TRBD2 TRBJ2-1 TRBV7-3 TGTGCCAGCAGCTTTCTCCGGACTAGCGGGGTTATCGGCTACAATGAGCAGTTCTTC CASSFLRTSGVIGYNEQFF
- TRBD1 TRBJ1-2 TRBV18 TGTGCCAGCTCATCACCGGACAGGGCGAGTGGCTACACCTTC CASSSPDRASGYTF
few - TRBJ1-2 TRBV7-9 TGTGCCAGCAGCTCCACCCCACAGGGCTATGGCTACACCTTC CASSSTPQGYGYTF
- - TRBJ1-1 TRBV29-1 TGCAGCGTCAAGAGACTTGAAGCTTTCTTT CSVKRLEAFF
few TRBD2 TRBJ2-7 TRBV19 TGTGCCAGTAAAACGGGGGGGTTCGCCCACGAGCAGTACTTC CASKTGGFAHEQYF
- - TRBJ2-3 TRBV10-3 TGTGCCATCAGTGGGATGGGCGGGGGCACAGATACGCAGTATTTT CAISGMGGGTDTQYF
- TRBD1 TRBJ1-5 TRBV28 TGTGCCAGCAGTCAGACAGGGCGGAAACAGCCCCAGCATTTT CASSQTGRKQPQHF
- TRBD1 TRBJ1-1 TRBV5-4 TGTGCCAGCAGCCCCCCTCCGGGACAGGGGGCCGTCACTGAAGCTTTCTTT CASSPPPGQGAVTEAFF
- TRBD1 TRBJ1-4 TRBV7-2 TGTGCCAGCAGCCCAGGGACAGGTATATTGGGTGAAAAACTGTTTTTT CASSPGTGILGEKLFF
- TRBD1 TRBJ1-5 TRBV2 TGTGCCAGCAAAGTGACAGGGTATCAGCCCCAGCATTTT CASKVTGYQPQHF
- - TRBJ1-2 TRBV14 TGTGCCAGCAGCCCTACTCACTATGGCTACACCTTC CASSPTHYGYTF
- - TRBJ2-1 TRBV6-2/TRBV6-3 TGTGCCAGCAGCCAACACAGGGATCTCTACAATGAGCAGTTCTTC CASSQHRDLYNEQFF